This T cell receptor beta chain was captured in a study of early T cells in non-severe SARS-CoV-2 infection. For the study at large: The authors sequenced bulk RNA from unsorted whole blood, leaving chains unpaired. Study-wide results and limits: VDJdb matching favored anti-spike CD8 responses, missing private and CD4 specificities.

The CDR3 loop spans 17 amino acids. The V end was cut by 8 bases, the J end by 0 bases, with 21 bases between. Germline CDR1 MNHEY, CDR2 SVGEGT. This clonotype was counted only a few times. Its antigen is unidentified. Attachment of unique molecular identifiers was made to individual cDNA molecules. From the 5' RACE reads, TCRdb called clonotypes with MiXCR, one entry per CDR3 protein. This table holds roughly 72,000 distinct CDR3 sequences, about an eighth found once. This rearrangement joins TRBV6-2 or TRBV6-3 to TRBJ2-3; a possible D gene is TRBD2 (5 bases). Sequences were derived from whole blood, sampled at baseline. This receptor was taken from an adult who was a healthcare worker with PCR-confirmed SARS-CoV-2 infection or an uninfected control (not recorded which). This chain's CDR3 is CASQDAPTRASTDTQYF. CDR3 DNA: TGTGCCAGCCAAGATGCTCCAACGAGGGCGAGCACAGATACGCAGTATTTT.